One and the same sample provided the 21 T cell receptor beta chains below, sequenced in a study of T cell clonotyping in hematopoietic cell transplantation (dated by TCRdb to the early 2020s). In the paper's terms, the time point label means: 30 days after allo-HCT. Libraries were made using the immunoSEQ multiplex PCR assay. TCRdb stores this immuneACCESS table with in-frame sequences only. Part of the clones is absent; in the studies checked, under half of the shortfall reflects unresolved V genes, and no reason is known for the rest. Counted in this sample were roughly 13,000 clones; around 94% of them appeared once. Around 4.3% of the sample is held by the ten biggest clonotypes. The sample was PBMCs, taken 30 days after allogeneic stem cell transplant. The receptors come from a male patient aged 60-69 years who had an allogeneic stem cell transplant from an unrelated donor, so the T cells may come from the graft donor. Some clones in this sample may be carry-over from other donors' samples.

CDR3 in DNA: TGTGCCAGCAGCTCCCAAGGACTTGTCACAGATACGCAGTATTTT. Protein product: CASSSQGLVTDTQYF. V and J are TRBV7-3 and TRBJ2-3; tentative D call: TRBD2 (5 bases). Deletions cut 4 bases from V and 2 bases from J, with 13 bases between. This CDR3 has 15 residues. CDR1 and CDR2 (germline): SGHTA, FQGTGA.

The chain is built from TRBV2 and TRBJ1-1; 7 bases are shared with TRBD1. CDR3 length equals 13 residues. Germline CDR1 and CDR2: SNHLY and FYNNEI. The J segment lost 1 base and the V segment lost 10 bases, leaving 6 bases of the junction unmatched. CDR3 residues: CATQGGRNTEAFF. The CDR3 DNA reads TGTGCCACCCAGGGGGGACGGAACACTGAAGCTTTCTTT. Filled out from reference TRBV2 and TRBJ1-1, the complete variable domain reads EPEVTQTPSHQVTQMGQEVILRCVPISNHLYFYWYRQILGQKVEFLVSFYNNEISEKSEIFDDQFSVERPDGSNFTLKIRSTKLEDSAMYFCATQGGRNTEAFFGQGTRLTVV.

This chain links TRBV11-1 with TRBJ2-5; TRBD2 agrees at 7 bases. V lost 0 bases and J lost 5; bases outside the gene matches: 6. The CDR3 runs to 15 residues. Germline CDR1 reads SGHAT; CDR2 reads FQDESV (reference sequence). CDR3: CASSLAGGPPETQYF. The CDR3 DNA is TGTGCCAGCAGCTTAGCGGGAGGGCCACCTGAGACCCAGTACTTC.

The gene calls are TRBV5-5 and TRBJ1-1; 7 positions agree with TRBD1. V shed 4 bases, J shed 10 bases, and the junction held 4 bases outside the gene matches. The CDR3 has 11 residues. Germline V gene sequence: CDR1 SGHKS, CDR2 YYEKEE (reference sequence). CDR3 sequence: CASSAQGRAFF. CDR3 DNA: TGTGCCAGCAGCGCACAGGGGAGAGCTTTCTTT.

This sequence joins TRBV6-5 and TRBJ1-3, with D maybe TRBD1 (6 bases). CDR3 length equals 15 residues. Trimming took off 6 bases at V and 2 bases at J, with 14 bases between the two ends. Germline loops: CDR1 MNHEY, CDR2 SVGAGI. In nucleotides, the CDR3 is TGTGCCAGCAGGCCAGACAGGAACCCTGGAAACACCATATATTTT. As protein: CASRPDRNPGNTIYF.

The V gene is TRBV6-1, the J gene TRBJ1-5; no clear D. The CDR3 has 15 amino acids. Germline V gives CDR1 MNHNS, CDR2 SASEGT. Trimming left V 5 bases short and J 1 base short, with 12 bases between. In nucleotides, the CDR3 is TGTGCCAGCAGTCTAGAAGATTCAAGCAATCAGCCCCAGCATTTT. It codes for CASSLEDSSNQPQHF.

The CDR3: CASSHTGREAYEQYF. CDR3 nucleotide sequence: TGCGCCAGCAGCCACACAGGGAGAGAGGCCTACGAGCAGTACTTC. V and J are TRBV4-1 and TRBJ2-7; D possibly corresponds to TRBD1 (6 bases). Trimming stripped 3 bases from V and 2 bases from J, with 14 bases between. Per the germline V gene, CDR1 is MGHRA and CDR2 is YSYEKL. The CDR3 sequence is 15 residues long.

The chain recombines TRBV30 with TRBJ2-6, with D hard to call. The germline gives CDR1 GTSNPN, CDR2 SVGIG (reference sequence). Trimming stripped 1 base from V and 0 bases from J, with 7 bases between. The CDR3 sequence is 15 residues long. CDR3 in amino acids: CAWSGQISGANVLTF. CDR3 nucleotides: TGTGCCTGGAGTGGCCAGATCTCTGGGGCCAACGTCCTGACTTTC.

The gene calls are TRBV5-5 and TRBJ1-6; D is unclear. Trimming took off 4 bases at V and 0 bases at J, with 11 bases between the two ends. This CDR3 is built from 16 residues. Germline CDR1 SGHKS, CDR2 YYEKEE (reference sequence). CDR3 amino acids: CASSVDDSSYNSPLHF. Here the CDR3 DNA reads TGTGCCAGCAGCGTTGATGATAGCTCCTATAATTCACCCCTCCACTTT.

V gene TRBV5-1 combines with J gene TRBJ2-4; D gene ambiguous. The CDR3 extends over 14 amino acids. The V gene's germline CDR1 is SGHRS and CDR2 YFSETQ. The V gene lost 0 bases and the J gene lost 8 bases, with 12 bases spanning the gap. The CDR3 reads CASSLAGIWDIQYF. The CDR3 DNA follows: TGCGCCAGCAGCTTGGCTGGGATTTGGGACATTCAGTACTTC.

This clone has just a few counts. This chain joins TRBV7-3 and TRBJ2-5, with D possibly TRBD2 on 6 matching bases. Germline lookup yields CDR1 SGHTA and CDR2 FQGTGA. CDR3 size: 13 residues. Trimming stripped 0 bases from V and 5 bases from J, with 7 bases between. The CDR3 spells CASSLTAGETQYF. CDR3 DNA sequence: TGTGCCAGCAGCTTAACCGCGGGGGAGACCCAGTACTTC.

About this clone itself: Relative to the germline gene, one junction end is altered; a read error may explain this. The chain joins TRBV10-3 to TRBJ1-3, with D unresolved. The germline CDR1 and CDR2 sequences are ENHRY and SYGVKD. The CDR3 runs to 14 residues. The CDR3 reads CAIRESGSGNTIYF. Written as DNA, the CDR3 is TGTGCCATCAGAGAGTCAGGATCCGGAAACACCATATATTTT.

The chain uses TRBV6-5 and TRBJ1-2; 8 bases match TRBD1. The germline V gene has CDR1 MNHEY and CDR2 SVGAGI. Trimming took 6 bases from V and 6 from J; bases not matched to a gene: 6. This CDR3 contains 13 residues. CDR3 sequence reads: CASSRQGKDGYTF. DNA of the CDR3: TGTGCCAGCAGCCGACAGGGGAAGGATGGCTACACCTTC.

The chain combines TRBV4-2 with TRBJ2-1; 8 bases fit TRBD2. The CDR3 is made up of 16 amino acids. Germline CDR1 LGHNA, CDR2 YNFKEQ. The J segment lost 4 bases and the V segment lost 0 bases, leaving 5 bases of the junction unmatched. CDR3 nucleotides: TGTGCCAGCAGCCAAGATAGGACTAGCTTATACAATGAGCAGTTCTTC. It codes for CASSQDRTSLYNEQFF.

The chain carries TRBV5-6 and TRBJ2-3; D is ambiguous. The germline CDR1 and CDR2 sequences are SGHDT and YYEEEE. Trimming took off 0 bases at V and 5 bases at J, with 7 bases between the two ends. The CDR3 spans 13 residues. Here the CDR3 DNA reads TGTGCCAGCAGCTTGGGGTATGGAGATACGCAGTATTTT. Translating gives CASSLGYGDTQYF.

V usage is TRBV7-2 and J usage is TRBJ2-3; 10 bases align to TRBD1. Germline values: CDR1 SGHTA, CDR2 FQGNSA. The length of the CDR3 is 15 residues. Germline trimming cut 1 base from V and 6 bases from J; bases unmatched to any gene: 4. CDR3 region: CASSLDGTGADTQYF. The CDR3 DNA sequence: TGTGCCAGCAGCTTAGATGGGACAGGGGCGGATACGCAGTATTTT.

This rearrangement joins TRBV5-1 to TRBJ2-7, with D perhaps matching TRBD2 (5 bases). The CDR3 covers 16 residues. Deletions cut 4 bases from V and 3 bases from J, with 20 bases between. Germline CDR1 SGHRS, CDR2 YFSETQ. Here the CDR3 reads CASSQATTTAVYEQYF. CDR3 DNA sequence: TGCGCCAGCAGCCAGGCCACGACTACCGCGGTCTACGAGCAGTACTTC. Variable domain in full (rest from reference TRBV5-1 and TRBJ2-7): KAGVTQTPRYLIKTRGQQVTLSCSPISGHRSVSWYQQTPGQGLQFLFEYFSETQRNKGNFPGRFSGRQFSNSRSEMNVSTLELGDSALYLCASSQATTTAVYEQYFGPGTRLTVT.

The CDR3 loop reads CASSLTPSLYEQYF. In nucleotides, the CDR3 is TGTGCCAGCAGCCTTACACCGTCCTTGTACGAGCAGTACTTC. J is TRBJ2-7 and V is TRBV14, with D hard to call. CDR1 is SGHDN and CDR2 is FVKESK in the germline V gene. This CDR3 contains 14 residues. V was cut by 4 bases and J by 4 bases, with 14 bases left in between.

The chain couples TRBV5-1 to TRBJ2-7; D is unclear. The CDR3 runs 15 residues. V lost 0 bases to trimming and J lost 4 bases, with 14 bases between them. Germline V gene data show CDR1 as SGHRS and CDR2 as YFSETQ. The CDR3 sequence: CASSLGSDGLYEQYF. As DNA, the CDR3 is TGCGCCAGCAGCTTGGGTTCGGACGGCCTTTACGAGCAGTACTTC.

This clone was seen a single time. This rearrangement joins TRBV5-6 to TRBJ2-7; no firm D call. Germline CDR1 reads SGHDT; CDR2 reads YYEEEE. CDR3 length: 12 residues. V was pared by 0 bases and J by 5 bases, with 6 bases between. The CDR3 here is CASSLDLDEQYF. In DNA form, the CDR3 reads TGTGCCAGCAGCTTGGACTTAGACGAGCAGTACTTC.

This sequence joins TRBV6-5 and TRBJ2-3, with TRBD2 matching over 7 bases. This CDR3 has 14 residues. V shed 6 bases, J shed 4 bases, and the junction held 7 bases outside the gene matches. Germline loops: CDR1 MNHEY, CDR2 SVGAGI. Here the CDR3 DNA reads TGTGCCAGCAGCTTGTCGGGGGGTGCAGATACGCAGTATTTT. Its translation is CASSLSGGADTQYF.